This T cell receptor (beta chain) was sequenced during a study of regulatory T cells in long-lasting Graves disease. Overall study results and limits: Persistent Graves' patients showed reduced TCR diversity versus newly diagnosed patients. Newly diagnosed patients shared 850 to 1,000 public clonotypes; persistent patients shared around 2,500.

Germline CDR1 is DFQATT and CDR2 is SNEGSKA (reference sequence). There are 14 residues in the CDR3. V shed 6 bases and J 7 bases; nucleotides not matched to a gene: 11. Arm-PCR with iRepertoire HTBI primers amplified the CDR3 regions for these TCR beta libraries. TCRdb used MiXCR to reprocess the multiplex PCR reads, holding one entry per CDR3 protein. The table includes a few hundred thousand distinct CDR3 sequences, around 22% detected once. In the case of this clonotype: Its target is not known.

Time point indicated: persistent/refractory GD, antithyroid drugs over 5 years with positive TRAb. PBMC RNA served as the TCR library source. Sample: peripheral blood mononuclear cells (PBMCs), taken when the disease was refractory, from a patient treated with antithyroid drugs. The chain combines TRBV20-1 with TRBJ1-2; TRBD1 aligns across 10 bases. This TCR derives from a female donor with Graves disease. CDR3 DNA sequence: TGCAGTGCAGCACCCCCGGGACAGGGGAGTGGCTACACCTTC. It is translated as CSAAPPGQGSGYTF.